A selection of T cell receptor beta chains follows, all from one sample in a study of T-cell memory formation after mild COVID-19. TCRdb fed the 5' RACE reads into MiXCR, producing one record per CDR3 protein. The table lists under 600,000 distinct CDR3 sequences, less than 25% of them singletons, with 7% to 9% in the top ten. The specimen sequenced was PBMCs or a T cell subset sorted from them (not recorded which). The receptors were sampled from an adult woman who had mild COVID-19 (a few samples of this study predate the infection). Cell type and time point are not known. Each CDR3 is given with its conserved first and last residue. The D gene is left open where the match is weak. Clone size is stated in some rows and not others, as once, few, many or a class when expanded.

few,TRBJ2-3,TRBV7-6,TRBD2,TGTGCCAGCAGCTTATTTACTAGCGTCACAGATACGCAGTATTTT,CASSLFTSVTDTQYF
.,TRBJ2-5,TRBV20-1,.,TGCAGTGCTAGGTCCGATAGAGAGACCCAGTACTTC,CSARSDRETQYF
.,TRBJ1-1,TRBV20-1,.,TGCAGTGCTAGACGGTCCAGCATGAACACTGAAGCTTTCTTT,CSARRSSMNTEAFF
.,TRBJ2-3,TRBV9,TRBD2,TGTGCCAGCAGCGCGGGACTAGCGGGACCCACAGATACGCAGTATTTT,CASSAGLAGPTDTQYF
.,TRBJ1-5,TRBV5-1,.,TGCGCCAGCAGCCCGGGAACCACAGGAAAGATAAATCAGCCCCAGCATTTT,CASSPGTTGKINQPQHF
.,TRBJ1-5,TRBV2,.,TGTGCCAGCAGAACCGGACAGACTAATCAGCCCCAGCATTTT,CASRTGQTNQPQHF
few,TRBJ2-2,TRBV11-1,.,TGTGCCAGCAGCTTAGGGGCTCTAGCCTCCGGGGAGCTGTTTTTT,CASSLGALASGELFF
.,TRBJ1-2,TRBV10-3,.,TGTGCCATCAGTGAAGGGGGAGCTAACTATGGCTACACCTTC,CAISEGGANYGYTF
.,TRBJ2-1,TRBV7-9,TRBD1,TGTGCCAGCAGCTTATCGGGACAGGGTTACAATGAGCAGTTCTTC,CASSLSGQGYNEQFF
many,TRBJ2-3,TRBV7-2,TRBD2,TGTGCCAGCAGCTTCCTAGCGGGAGGGCCGGTGGGCACAGATACGCAGTATTTT,CASSFLAGGPVGTDTQYF
.,TRBJ1-2,TRBV30,.,TGTGCCCAACGGGGCGCGCCCTATGGCTACACCTTC,CAQRGAPYGYTF
few,TRBJ2-3,TRBV10-2,.,TGCGCCAGCAGTGAGTCTAGCGGCCTCACAGATACGCAGTATTTT,CASSESSGLTDTQYF
few,TRBJ2-4,TRBV4-1,.,TGCGCCAGCAGCCAACCTCCCCCAACGGAGGCCAAAAACATTCAGTACTTC,CASSQPPPTEAKNIQYF
.,TRBJ2-3,TRBV20-1,.,TGCAGTGCTAGTAATGTGGAGGACAGTTACACAGATACGCAGTATTTT,CSASNVEDSYTDTQYF
.,TRBJ2-5,TRBV7-3,TRBD2,TGTGCCAGCAGCTTACGGGGGGGACCCCAAGAGACCCAGTACTTC,CASSLRGGPQETQYF
.,TRBJ2-7,TRBV19,.,TGTGCCAGTAGTATCGCAAAGTCAGGCGAGCAGTACTTC,CASSIAKSGEQYF
.,TRBJ1-6,TRBV27,.,TGTGCCAGCACCGACCTGGGACCCCTTTCACCCCTCCACTTT,CASTDLGPLSPLHF
.,TRBJ2-1,TRBV18,TRBD2,TGTGCCAGCTCACCACCGGCTAGCGGGAGTTACAATGAGCAGTTCTTC,CASSPPASGSYNEQFF
.,TRBJ2-5,TRBV6-5,TRBD2,TGTGCCAGCAGAAAAGCGGGGAAGGAGACCCAGTACTTC,CASRKAGKETQYF
.,TRBJ1-1,TRBV18,.,TGTGCCAGCTCACAGGGACCGAAGAACACTGAAGCTTTCTTT,CASSQGPKNTEAFF
few,TRBJ1-2,TRBV29-1,.,TGCAGCGTTGATGACGGGGGCTATGGCTACACCTTC,CSVDDGGYGYTF
.,TRBJ1-2,TRBV6-6,.,TGTGCCAGCGGGAACCCCAGGAGGGCTTATGGCTACACCTTC,CASGNPRRAYGYTF
.,TRBJ1-2,TRBV29-1,TRBD1,TGCAGCGCACCCGCCCGACAGGGAGGGGGCTACACCTTC,CSAPARQGGGYTF
.,TRBJ2-1,TRBV12-3/TRBV12-4,.,TGTGCCAGCAGTTTTTGGGAGCGGGATGAGCAGTTCTTC,CASSFWERDEQFF
many,TRBJ2-3,TRBV7-2,TRBD2,TGTGCCAGCAGCTTAGTGGGGACTAGCGGCACAGATACGCAGTATTTT,CASSLVGTSGTDTQYF
.,TRBJ1-2,TRBV20-1,.,TGCAGTGCTACCAGCTATGGCTACACCTTC,CSATSYGYTF
few,TRBJ2-1,TRBV12-3/TRBV12-4,TRBD2,TGTGCCAGCAGTTTGTCCGCGGGAGGTGAGCAGTTCTTC,CASSLSAGGEQFF
.,TRBJ2-3,TRBV20-1,TRBD2,TGCAGTGCTAGCCCTAGCGGGAGTTGGAACACAGATACGCAGTATTTT,CSASPSGSWNTDTQYF
.,TRBJ2-1,TRBV7-9,TRBD2,TGTGCCAGCAGCTTAGGTCTAGCGGAGGACAATGAGCAGTTCTTC,CASSLGLAEDNEQFF
few,TRBJ1-5,TRBV25-1,.,TGTGCCAGCAGTGATTCAGCGGATGGCAATCAGCCCCAGCATTTT,CASSDSADGNQPQHF
few,TRBJ2-7,TRBV7-9,.,TGTGCCAGCAGAGGGAAGGGGTCCCCCCATCTCGTCGAGCAGTACTTC,CASRGKGSPHLVEQYF
few,TRBJ1-2,TRBV28,.,TGTGCCAGCAGCCTAGTCTTCGGACAGGGCTACACCTTC,CASSLVFGQGYTF
.,TRBJ2-7,TRBV19,.,TGTGCCAGTAGTATTGTCGGCTCCGCCGCGGCATACGAGCAGTACTTC,CASSIVGSAAAYEQYF
.,TRBJ1-1,TRBV3-1,.,TGTGCCAGCAGCCCCGACAGGACCCGCTCTGAAGCTTTCTTT,CASSPDRTRSEAFF
few,TRBJ1-5,TRBV7-8,.,TGTGCCAGCAGCTTAGACGGGGGCCCGAATCAGCCCCAGCATTTT,CASSLDGGPNQPQHF
.,TRBJ1-2,TRBV7-9,TRBD1,TGTGCCAGCAGCTTAGGGACAGGGTTGTTTGATGGCTACACCTTC,CASSLGTGLFDGYTF